This entry lists 8 T cell receptor beta chains sequenced from one sample in a study of CXCR3-negative and CXCR3-positive naive CD8 T cells. Findings and caveats of the study: CXCR3-positive naive cells had TRB CDR3s that were more hydrophobic than CXCR3-negative naive cells had.

The authors prepared UMI-labeled TRB cDNA libraries by 5' RACE. TCRdb re-called the 5' RACE reads, yielding one record per CDR3 amino acid sequence without DNA. The sample data list approximately 90,000 distinct CDR3 sequences. These receptors have no known antigen. The sample taken for sequencing was naive CXCR3+ CD8+ T cells from blood. Subset meaning: CD45RO-CCR7+CD27+CD95- naive CD8+ T cells expressing CXCR3 (TNR3+). The receptor set was obtained from a human donor in good health. Some clones in this sample may be carry-over from other donors' samples.

The chain employs TRBV7-6 and TRBJ2-7; TCRdb outputs TRBD1, but without DNA this stays unchecked. Germline V gene sequence: CDR1 SGHVS, CDR2 FNYEAQ. This CDR3 spans 13 amino acids. CDR3 sequence: CASSLDGGYEQYF. The full variable domain, its missing parts supplied by reference TRBV7-6 and TRBJ2-7, is GAGVSQSPRYKVTKRGQDVALRCDPISGHVSLYWYRQALGQGPEFLTYFNYEAQQDKSGLPNDRFSAERPEGSISTLTIQRTEQRDSAMYRCASSLDGGYEQYFGPGTRLTVT.

The rearrangement uses TRBV12-3 or TRBV12-4 and TRBJ2-3; without DNA, the TCRdb call of TRBD2 cannot be checked. The CDR3 covers 18 residues. The CDR3 here is CASVPLPPGLAGTDTQYF.

The chain recombines TRBV28 with TRBJ1-6; with no DNA, the TCRdb D assignment of TRBD1 cannot be verified. Germline CDR1 and CDR2: MDHEN and SYDVKM. This CDR3 has 13 residues. The chain's CDR3 is CASSLGPRSPLHF.

This sequence joins TRBV4-3 and TRBJ2-1; TCRdb outputs TRBD1, but without DNA this stays unchecked. The CDR3 totals 16 residues. In germline, CDR1 is LGHNA, CDR2 YSLEER. CDR3: CASSQDWVGAGNEQFF.

The CDR3 loop reads CASSFRGRYGTDTQYF. The V and J genes are TRBV5-6 and TRBJ2-3; checking the TCRdb D call of TRBD1 is not possible without DNA. CDR3 length: 16 amino acids. Germline V lookup: CDR1 SGHDT, CDR2 YYEEEE.

This chain uses TRBV4-2 with TRBJ2-1; checking the TCRdb D call of TRBD2 is not possible without DNA. This CDR3 spans 16 amino acids. CDR1 and CDR2 from the germline V gene are LGHNA and YNFKEQ. The CDR3 loop is CASSQPLAGVNNEQFF.

The chain couples TRBV7-9 to TRBJ2-5. The CDR3 has 12 amino acids. CDR1 and CDR2 (germline): SEHNR, FQNEAQ (reference sequence). CDR3 loop: CASSLALETQYF.

The CDR3 here is CSVEDQEGPLSYEQYF. The genes are TRBV29-1 and TRBJ2-7; TCRdb designates TRBD2, a call that cannot be tested without DNA. CDR3 length: 16 residues. Germline V lookup: CDR1 SQVTM, CDR2 ANQGSEA.